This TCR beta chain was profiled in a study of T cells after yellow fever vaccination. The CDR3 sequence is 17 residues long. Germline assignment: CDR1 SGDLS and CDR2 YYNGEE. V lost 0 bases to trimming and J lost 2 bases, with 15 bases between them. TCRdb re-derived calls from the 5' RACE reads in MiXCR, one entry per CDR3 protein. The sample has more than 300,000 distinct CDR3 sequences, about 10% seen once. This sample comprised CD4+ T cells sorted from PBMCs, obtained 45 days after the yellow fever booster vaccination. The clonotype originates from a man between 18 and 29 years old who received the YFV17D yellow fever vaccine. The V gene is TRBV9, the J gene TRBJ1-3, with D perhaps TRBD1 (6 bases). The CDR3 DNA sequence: TGTGCCAGCAGCGTAGAGGGGGTTAGGAGCCCTGGAAACACCATATATTTT. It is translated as CASSVEGVRSPGNTIYF.